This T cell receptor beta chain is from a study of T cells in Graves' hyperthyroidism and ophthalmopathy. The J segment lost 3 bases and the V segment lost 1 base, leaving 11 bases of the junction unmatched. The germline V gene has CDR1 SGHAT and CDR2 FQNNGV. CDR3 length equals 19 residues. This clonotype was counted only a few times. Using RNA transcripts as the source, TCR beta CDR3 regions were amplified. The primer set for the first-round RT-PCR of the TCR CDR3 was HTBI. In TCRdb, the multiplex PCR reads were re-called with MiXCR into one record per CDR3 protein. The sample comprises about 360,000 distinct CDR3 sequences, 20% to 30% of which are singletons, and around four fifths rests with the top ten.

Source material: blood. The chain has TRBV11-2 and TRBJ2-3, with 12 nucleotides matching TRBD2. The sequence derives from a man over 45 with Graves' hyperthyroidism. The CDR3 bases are TGTGCCAGCAGCTTAGCCGGGCTAGCGGGAGGGTCTGGGACAGATACGCAGTATTTT. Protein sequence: CASSLAGLAGGSGTDTQYF.